This record looks at one T cell receptor beta chain sequence and its context. Its antigen is not yet known. No much larger clone exists at a distance of one base, and base qualities are not known. This sample stems from a study of T cells after yellow fever vaccination (dated by TCRdb to 2018 to 2020). With respect to the entire study: Libraries from fractions with low cell numbers were prepared with the SMART-Seq v4 Ultra Low Input RNA kit. To follow T-cell clones before and after both primary and booster YFV17D yellow fever vaccination, bulk TCR alpha and beta repertoires underwent longitudinal sequencing. Two healthy male donors made up the cohort, one aged 18 to 30 years and the other aged 30 to 40 years. Blood was drawn at multiple timepoints before and after primary and secondary immunization, with bulk PBMC replicates and cell subsets isolated.

The paper as a whole reports these results and caveats: FACS-sorted repertoires could contain abundant contaminating clonotypes from the bulk population, so computational filtering was required. Compared with the primary T-cell response, the secondary T-cell response was weaker but faster, peaking on day 5 rather than day 15. The study included only two donors, which limits how far the findings can be generalized. A small fraction of clonotypes appeared in both the CD4 and CD8 compartments, likely as a result of convergent recombination. Most clones expanded after primary vaccination (around 96% of CD4 and around 89% of CD8) were re-detected after the booster, suggesting that broad memory maintenance occurred.

Sequencing instrument: Illumina NovaSeq 6000. Synthesis of TCR cDNA relied on 5'RACE template switching, a step that introduced a universal primer site along with unique molecular identifiers. cDNA synthesis was primed from both the TCR alpha and TCR beta constant segments. Library amplification involved two PCR steps, and the second step added sample barcodes and sequencing adapters. Libraries were sequenced on Illumina HiSeq 2500 (2x100 bp) or NovaSeq (2x150 bp). Per the original workflow: MIGEC handled demultiplexing of reads and collapsing into UMI consensus sequences, while MiXCR performed V(D)J alignment. Using edgeR on replicate PBMC samples, clonotypes were called vaccine-responding if FDR was below 0.01 and the log2 fold change was above 5 up to day 15. Each bulk clonotype was labeled CD4 or CD8 based on which sequenced repertoire, CD4 or CD8, contained the clonotype at higher abundance. The public reads were reanalyzed by TCRdb: fastp trimming at Q25, MiXCR alignment, in-frame beta chains only. Rows matching on CDR3 protein sequence are summarized as one entry with the most common DNA and genes. What appears here as the V and J calls and clone size reflects TCRdb's work, not the paper's. Across this sample there are approximately 330,000 distinct CDR3 sequences, with about an eighth seen only once. The ten largest clones add up to 2.5% to 3.5% of the sample.

Per the publication, the treatment or condition label means: live attenuated yellow fever vaccine strain. A standard Ficoll-Paque protocol was used to isolate PBMCs from peripheral blood. Dynabeads CD4 and CD8 positive selection kits were used to isolate the CD4 and CD8 T-cell fractions. RNA was extracted with TriZol from bulk PBMCs, CD4 and CD8 fractions, and dextramer-positive and dextramer-negative fractions. The CDR3 starts with the cysteine, ends with the phenylalanine, and has 16 residues. Solely the CDR3 DNA is kept, with 48 bases framed from the first base. V loses 0 bases, J loses 9 bases, and the germline ends lie 18 bases apart. CDR1 and CDR2 were assigned from the germline V gene (reference sequence) as DFQATT and SNEGSKA.

This TCR derives from a man aged 18 to 35 who received the YFV17D yellow fever vaccine. This sequence uses TRBV20-1 and TRBJ1-6; the D gene is perhaps TRBD1, from 6 matching bases. Sequencing was performed on CD4+ T cells sorted from PBMCs, taken 15 days after the yellow fever booster vaccination. This receptor carries the CDR3 CSARDPPNRESSPLHF. The DNA sequence follows: TGCAGTGCTAGAGATCCTCCCAACAGGGAATCTTCACCCCTCCACTTT.